This is a list of T cell receptor beta chains from one sample in a study of PD-1 blockade in classical Hodgkin lymphoma. Assay: immunoSEQ multiplex PCR; the TCRdb copy retains only in-frame clones and omits some. The data show around 90,000 clones, 78% seen once. Sequences were derived from peripheral blood mononuclear cells (PBMCs), sampled before the fourth cycle of nivolumab. The receptor source for this set is a human donor with classical Hodgkin lymphoma. CDR3s leave out the opening cysteine and the closing phenylalanine or tryptophan. The order of the fields is J gene, clone size, V gene, CDR3 protein. Clone size is stated in some rows and not others, as once, few, many or a class when expanded.

TRBJ2-2 once TRBV5-1 ASNNWGVNTGELF
TRBJ2-7 - TRBV9 ASSATDSYEQY
TRBJ2-2 - TRBV27 ASSPPQTSGRVPGELF
TRBJ1-2 - TRBV19 ASSMGGRGNYGYT
TRBJ1-5 few TRBV2 ASSEAPGGLNQPQH
TRBJ2-1 - TRBV2 ASKDRAYNEQF
TRBJ1-3 - TRBV9 ASSVDPISGNTIY
TRBJ1-1 - TRBV7-9 ASSLVGAAEAF
TRBJ1-5 - TRBV28 ASRDRGAYSNQPQH
TRBJ1-4 - TRBV6-1 ASSGTWDMDEKLF
TRBJ2-3 - TRBV6-5 ASSIADTQY
TRBJ2-2 - TRBV30 AWTGGTETGELF
TRBJ2-3 - TRBV6-1 ASRNAVPATDTQY
TRBJ2-7 few TRBV5-1 ASSLGQGAFYEQY
TRBJ2-2 - TRBV7-2 ASSLDRVNTGELF
TRBJ1-6 - TRBV30 AWSRQGDNSPLH
TRBJ1-1 - TRBV10-3 AINVGDYRNTEAF
TRBJ2-5 - TRBV4-2 ASSQELGQPLGTQY
TRBJ2-5 - TRBV27 ASSFLGKQETQY
TRBJ2-2 once TRBV7-3 ASSIGANTGELF
TRBJ1-6 few TRBV2 ASSAGQGGNSPLH
TRBJ2-2 - TRBV19 ASSAWTDTGELF